One and the same sample provided the 23 T cell receptor beta chains below, sequenced in a study of molecular identifiers for immune sequencing clone quantification. Via MiXCR, TCRdb re-called the PCR reads, giving one row per CDR3 protein. The repertoire holds roughly 630,000 distinct CDR3 sequences, with about 25% as singletons. Sequencing was performed on naive CD8+ T cells from blood, with Jurkat cell RNA spiked in. Noted subset: FACS-sorted CD8+CD4-CCR7+CD45RA+ naive T cells. The receptors were gathered from a human donor in good health. Some libraries in this study had Jurkat cell RNA spiked in.

This chain connects TRBV13 to TRBJ1-3; D not certain. Germline CDR1 is PRHDT and CDR2 is FYEKMQ (reference sequence). The CDR3 is 14 residues long. V was clipped by 3 bases and J by 4 bases, with 10 bases between them. As DNA, the CDR3 is TGTGCCAGCAGCTTTTTAGGGAGAGGAAACACCATATATTTT. Protein product: CASSFLGRGNTIYF.

Worth noting for this clonotype: One end of the junction varies from germline; a read error may be responsible. The chain joins TRBV5-3 to TRBJ2-5; a weak D match, TRBD1 (5 bases). TRBV5-3 is recorded as an ORF, its role being uncertain. The CDR3 totals 15 residues. This CDR3 reads CASSSQTDDPETQYF. Here the CDR3 DNA reads TGTGCCAGCAGCTCGCAGACAGACGACCCAGAGACCCAGTACTTC.

The chain couples TRBV5-6 to TRBJ2-7; D unresolved. This CDR3 comprises 11 residues. Deletions cut 2 bases from V and 7 bases from J, with 7 bases between. Germline-derived CDR1 and CDR2 are SGHDT and YYEEEE. Here the CDR3 reads CASSFAEEQYF. The CDR3 DNA is TGTGCCAGCAGCTTCGCGGAGGAGCAGTACTTC.

The sample holds a few counts of this clonotype. The V gene is TRBV9, the J gene TRBJ2-5; maybe TRBD1 (6 bases). Looked up from germline, CDR1 is SGDLS and CDR2 is YYNGEE. This CDR3 has 13 amino acids. The germline V and J ends were trimmed by 1 base and 3 bases, with 7 bases remaining between them. In DNA, the CDR3 is TGTGCCAGCAGCGTATCAGGGGAAGAGACCCAGTACTTC. Its protein is CASSVSGEETQYF.

Only a few counts were recorded for this clonotype. The chain joins TRBV11-2 to TRBJ2-5, with TRBD2 as a possible D gene (6 bases). The ends were cut back, 4 bases at V and 3 bases at J, with 21 bases in the middle. The CDR3 is 17 amino acids. The germline CDR1 and CDR2 sequences are SGHAT and FQNNGV. CDR3 amino acids: CASSSPPGRLAEETQYF. Here the CDR3 DNA reads TGTGCCAGCAGCTCCCCCCCGGGGAGGCTAGCCGAAGAGACCCAGTACTTC.

This chain connects TRBV20-1 to TRBJ2-3; D perhaps matches TRBD2 (6 bases). V lost 0 bases, J lost 0 bases, and 10 bases lay in between. The CDR3 has 15 residues. CDR1 is DFQATT, CDR2 SNEGSKA, per germline (reference sequence). The CDR3 sequence: CSARDAGGSTDTQYF. For the CDR3, the DNA is TGCAGTGCTAGAGATGCCGGGGGTAGCACAGATACGCAGTATTTT.

Points on this clonotype: This clone may be a read error of a much larger clone one base away. V usage is TRBV30 and J usage is TRBJ1-2, with D unclear. V was trimmed by 6 bases and J by 4 bases, leaving 15 bases between them. The CDR3 length is 13 residues. CDR1 and CDR2 from the germline V gene are GTSNPN and SVGIG (reference sequence). For the CDR3, the DNA is TGTGCCTGTGAGGCATCAACTTCCTATGGCTACACCTTC. Translation gives CACEASTSYGYTF.

This clonotype was recorded many times. The chain couples TRBV7-9 to TRBJ1-1; D unresolved. The V end was cut by 1 base, the J end by 10 bases, with 13 bases between. Germline V lookup: CDR1 SEHNR, CDR2 FQNEAQ (reference sequence). The CDR3 is 13 residues long. The CDR3 bases are TGTGCCAGCAGCTTAGGAGGCGGGGATGGAGCTTTCTTT. Translating it yields CASSLGGGDGAFF. Full variable domain (missing parts from reference TRBV7-9 and TRBJ1-1): DTGVSQNPRHKITKRGQNVTFRCDPISEHNRLYWYRQTLGQGPEFLTYFQNEAQLEKSRLLSDRFSAERPKGSFSTLEIQRTEQGDSAMYLCASSLGGGDGAFFGQGTRLTVV.

This clonotype was seen only a few times. The rearrangement uses TRBV12-3 or TRBV12-4 and TRBJ1-4, with D possibly being TRBD1 (6 bases). The CDR3 totals 15 residues. Trimming left V 6 bases short and J 7 bases short, with 18 bases between. The CDR3: CASSQDSAFVEKLFF. CDR3 nucleotides: TGTGCCAGCAGCCAGGACAGCGCTTTTGTTGAAAAACTGTTTTTT.

This clonotype was seen a handful of times. The chain is built from TRBV18 and TRBJ2-1; the D is unclear. Looked up from germline, CDR1 is KGHSH and CDR2 is LQKENI. This CDR3 is 12 amino acids long. V was trimmed by 4 bases and J by 8 bases, leaving 9 bases between them. CDR3 in DNA: TGTGCCAGCTCACGAGACTTGGATGAGCAGTTCTTC. It translates to CASSRDLDEQFF.

As for this clonotype: A much larger clone differs from this one at a single base, so this may be a read error. V gene TRBV7-9 combines with J gene TRBJ1-1, with D possibly TRBD1 on 5 matching bases. Trimming pared 4 bases from V and 10 bases from J, leaving 13 bases between. Germline lookup yields CDR1 SEHNR and CDR2 FQNEAQ (reference sequence). This CDR3 spans 12 amino acids. The CDR3 DNA is TGTGCCAGCAGCTCGGGGGTGGCGGGAGCTTTCTTT. As protein: CASSSGVAGAFF. The full variable domain, with the rest looked up from reference TRBV7-9 and TRBJ1-1, is DTGVSQNPRHKITKRGQNVTFRCDPISEHNRLYWYRQTLGQGPEFLTYFQNEAQLEKSRLLSDRFSAERPKGSFSTLEIQRTEQGDSAMYLCASSSGVAGAFFGQGTRLTVV.

As regards this clonotype: At one end the junction does not follow the germline gene, possibly because of a read error. CDR3: CASSLSVRGTEASF. The CDR3 DNA reads TGTGCCAGCAGTTTATCAGTCAGGGGGACTGAAGCTTCCTTT. J is TRBJ1-1 and V is TRBV27; 7 positions agree with TRBD1. Germline values: CDR1 MNHEY, CDR2 SMNVEV (reference sequence). This CDR3 contains 14 residues.

Note on this clonotype: With a much larger clone just one base away, this may be a read error. The chain combines TRBV20-1 with TRBJ1-4; D perhaps matches TRBD1 (6 bases). Per germline, CDR1 DFQATT and CDR2 SNEGSKA (reference sequence). There are 14 residues in the CDR3. The CDR3 DNA reads as TGCAGTGCTAAAGGGGAGGGGGTGATGGAAAAACCGTTTTTT. Amino acids: CSAKGEGVMEKPFF.

A remark on this clonotype: This sequence may be a read error, since a much larger clone differs from it by one base. The chain has TRBV7-9 and TRBJ2-7; D may be TRBD1 (5 bases). Trimming pared 8 bases from V and 5 bases from J, leaving 19 bases between. CDR3 size: 14 residues. CDR1 and CDR2 from the germline V gene are SEHNR and FQNEAQ (reference sequence). CDR3 coding DNA: TGTGCCAGCGGCTCCTCCCAAGGGGTGAACGAGCAGTACTTC. Protein sequence: CASGSSQGVNEQYF. Looking up the rest from reference TRBV7-9 and TRBJ2-7 gives the full variable domain: DTGVSQNPRHKITKRGQNVTFRCDPISEHNRLYWYRQTLGQGPEFLTYFQNEAQLEKSRLLSDRFSAERPKGSFSTLEIQRTEQGDSAMYLCASGSSQGVNEQYFGPGTRLTVT.

This clonotype was picked up many times. V and J are TRBV7-9 and TRBJ2-7; the D gene is possibly TRBD1 (5 bases). V was trimmed by 5 bases and J by 2 bases, leaving 13 bases between them. The CDR3 sequence is 14 residues long. CDR1 is SEHNR, CDR2 FQNEAQ, per germline (reference sequence). CDR3 residues: CASSTKTQAYEQYF. DNA of the CDR3: TGTGCCAGCAGCACGAAGACACAGGCCTACGAGCAGTACTTC.

Worth noting for this clonotype: The germline gene is not matched at one end of the junction; a read error may be the cause. The chain carries TRBV7-2 and TRBJ1-5; D unresolved. The CDR3 is 15 amino acids. Germline CDR1 is SGHTA and CDR2 is FQGNSA. The CDR3 region is CASSLVDGSNRPQHF. The CDR3 region has the DNA TGTGCCAGCAGCTTAGTTGACGGTAGCAATCGGCCCCAGCATTTT.

In its sample, this clonotype was seen a few times. The chain combines TRBV9 with TRBJ1-4; 7 bases agree with TRBD1. The ends lost 4 bases at V and 7 bases at J; junction bases unmatched: 19. This CDR3 is built from 18 residues. Germline V gene lookup returns CDR1 SGDLS and CDR2 YYNGEE. The DNA for the CDR3 is TGTGCCAGCAGCCCCCAGACCGGGACAGAGCCAGACGGTGAAAAACTGTTTTTT. Translating gives CASSPQTGTEPDGEKLFF.

The chain recombines TRBV11-3 with TRBJ2-3; D may correspond to TRBD1 or TRBD2 (5 bases each). V was pared by 2 bases and J by 5 bases, with 17 bases between. CDR1 SGHNT and CDR2 YENEEA come from the germline V gene. CDR3 length: 16 amino acids. CDR3 DNA: TGTGCCAGCAGCTTAAGGGAGAAGGGGACGGGAGATACGCAGTATTTT. This sequence encodes CASSLREKGTGDTQYF.

In this sample, this clonotype turned up many times. The CDR3 protein is CASSQETEETQYF. The CDR3 bases are TGTGCCAGCAGCCAAGAGACCGAAGAGACCCAGTACTTC. The chain joins TRBV14 to TRBJ2-5; D call uncertain. CDR1 SGHDN and CDR2 FVKESK come from the germline V gene. V was shortened by 0 bases and J by 3 bases, with 5 bases between the two germline ends. This CDR3 is built from 13 residues.

Details on this clonotype: A much larger clonotype is one base distant, so this may be a read error. V usage is TRBV28 and J usage is TRBJ2-5, with TRBD1 matching 7 bases. Germline lookup yields CDR1 MDHEN and CDR2 SYDVKM. CDR3 length equals 15 residues. CDR3: CASSPTGSYQEPQYF. The DNA of the CDR3 is TGTGCCAGCAGTCCGACAGGGTCGTACCAAGAGCCCCAGTACTTC.

The chain is built from TRBV28 and TRBJ2-2, with D perhaps matching TRBD2 (5 bases). Trimming cost V 5 bases and J 5 bases, with 18 bases left between them. The CDR3 is 16 amino acids. Germline V lookup: CDR1 MDHEN, CDR2 SYDVKM. CDR3 region: CASSQPAGPGTGELFF. The CDR3 coding sequence is TGTGCCAGCAGTCAACCGGCGGGTCCGGGGACCGGGGAGCTGTTTTTT.

At least ten counts were recorded for this clonotype. The CDR3 protein is CASSQGTEIYEQYF. CDR3 coding DNA: TGTGCCAGCAGCCAAGGGACAGAAATCTACGAGCAGTACTTC. This chain joins TRBV7-2 and TRBJ2-7; 7 nucleotides align to TRBD1. The germline V gene encodes CDR1 SGHTA and CDR2 FQGNSA. The length of the CDR3 is 14 residues. V gave up 5 bases and J gave up 3 bases; unmatched junction bases: 7.

This clonotype was detected many times. V is TRBV4-1 and J is TRBJ2-1; TRBD1 agrees at 7 bases. V shed 2 bases and J 5 bases; nucleotides not matched to a gene: 0. CDR3 size: 13 residues. CDR1 is MGHRA and CDR2 is YSYEKL in the germline V gene. CDR3 sequence reads: CASSQTGDNEQFF. CDR3 DNA sequence: TGCGCCAGCAGCCAAACAGGGGACAATGAGCAGTTCTTC.